This T cell receptor (beta chain) was sequenced for a study of T cell clonality in common variable immunodeficiency. Whole-study findings and limits: Reportedly, TCR beta sequences from common variable immunodeficiency showed fewer deletions and N-nucleotide insertions.

Generated by immunoSEQ multiplex PCR, the TCRdb table keeps only in-frame clones and is missing some. This sample carries approximately 20,000 clones, none of them present only once. This clone was seen a handful of times. Antigen unknown. The observed sequence ends 3 residues before the CDR3 terminus, with the missing tail filled in from the germline J gene. The CDR3 contains 14 residues. Trimming cost V 6 bases and J 0 bases, with 12 bases left between them. Germline CDR1 reads SEHNR; CDR2 reads FQNEAQ (reference sequence). The V and J genes are TRBV7-9 and TRBJ2-7, with D hard to call. Source material: peripheral blood mononuclear cells. The source is a human donor with common variable immunodeficiency. The sequenced part of the CDR3 DNA is TGTGCCAGCAGGCATCAGAAGAACTCCTACGAG. This gives the protein CASRHQKNSYE. The complete CDR3 sequence is CASRHQKNSYEQYF.